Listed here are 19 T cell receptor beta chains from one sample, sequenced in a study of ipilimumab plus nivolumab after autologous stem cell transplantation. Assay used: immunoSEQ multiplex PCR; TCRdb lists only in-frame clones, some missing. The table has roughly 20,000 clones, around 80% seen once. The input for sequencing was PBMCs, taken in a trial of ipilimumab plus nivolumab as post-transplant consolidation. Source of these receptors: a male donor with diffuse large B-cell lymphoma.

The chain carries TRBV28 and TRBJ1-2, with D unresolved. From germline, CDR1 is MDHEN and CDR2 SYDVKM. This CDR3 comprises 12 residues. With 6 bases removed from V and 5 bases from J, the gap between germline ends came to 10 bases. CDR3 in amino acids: CASRKLTYGYTF. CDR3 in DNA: TGTGCCAGCAGAAAGTTAACTTATGGCTACACCTTC.

CDR3 sequence: CATSRDSLRAQYF. CDR3 nucleotides: TGTGCCACCAGCAGAGATTCCTTGAGGGCGCAGTACTTC. The chain has TRBV15 and TRBJ2-7; D might be TRBD2 (5 bases). Germline assignment: CDR1 LNHNV and CDR2 YYDKDF (reference sequence). The V gene lost 0 bases and the J gene lost 9 bases, with 12 bases spanning the gap. The CDR3 totals 13 residues.

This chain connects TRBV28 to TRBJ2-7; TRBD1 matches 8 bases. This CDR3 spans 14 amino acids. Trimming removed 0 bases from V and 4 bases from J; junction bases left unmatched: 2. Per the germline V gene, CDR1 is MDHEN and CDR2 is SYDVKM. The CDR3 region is CASSLWDRAYEQYF. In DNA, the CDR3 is TGTGCCAGCAGTTTATGGGACAGGGCTTACGAGCAGTACTTC.

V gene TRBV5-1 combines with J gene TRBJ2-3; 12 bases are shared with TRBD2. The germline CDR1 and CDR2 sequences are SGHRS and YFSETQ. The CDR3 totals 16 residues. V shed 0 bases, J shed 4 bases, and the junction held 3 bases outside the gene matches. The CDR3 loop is CASSLESSGGADTQYF. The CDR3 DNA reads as TGCGCCAGCAGCTTGGAATCTAGCGGGGGGGCAGATACGCAGTATTTT.

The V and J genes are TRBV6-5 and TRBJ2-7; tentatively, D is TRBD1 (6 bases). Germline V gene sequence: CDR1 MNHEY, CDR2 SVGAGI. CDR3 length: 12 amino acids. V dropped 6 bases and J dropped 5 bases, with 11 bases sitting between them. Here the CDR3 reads CASRTTGNEQYF. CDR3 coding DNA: TGTGCCAGCAGGACTACAGGGAACGAGCAGTACTTC.

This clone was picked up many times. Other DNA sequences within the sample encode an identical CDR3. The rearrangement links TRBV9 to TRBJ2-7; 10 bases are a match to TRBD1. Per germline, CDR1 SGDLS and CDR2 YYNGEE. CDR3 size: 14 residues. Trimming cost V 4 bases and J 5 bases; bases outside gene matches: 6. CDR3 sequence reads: CASSLRTGGDEQYF. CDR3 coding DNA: TGTGCCAGCAGCCTACGGACAGGGGGAGACGAGCAGTACTTC.

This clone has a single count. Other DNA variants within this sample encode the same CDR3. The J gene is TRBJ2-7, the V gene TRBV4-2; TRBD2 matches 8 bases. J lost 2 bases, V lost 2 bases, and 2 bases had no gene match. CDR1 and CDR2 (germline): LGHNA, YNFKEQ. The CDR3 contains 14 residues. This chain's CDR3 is CASSQSGGAYEQYF. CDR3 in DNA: TGTGCCAGCAGCCAATCCGGGGGGGCCTACGAGCAGTACTTC.

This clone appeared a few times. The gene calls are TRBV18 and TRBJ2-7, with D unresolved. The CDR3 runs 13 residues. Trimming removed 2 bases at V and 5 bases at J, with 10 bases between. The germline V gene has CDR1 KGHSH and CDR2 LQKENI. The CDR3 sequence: CASSPGDRNEQYF. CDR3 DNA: TGTGCCAGCTCACCAGGGGATCGCAACGAGCAGTACTTC. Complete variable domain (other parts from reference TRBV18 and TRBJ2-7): NAGVMQNPRHLVRRRGQEARLRCSPMKGHSHVYWYRQLPEEGLKFMVYLQKENIIDESGMPKERFSAEFPKEGPSILRIQQVVRGDSAAYFCASSPGDRNEQYFGPGTRLTVT.

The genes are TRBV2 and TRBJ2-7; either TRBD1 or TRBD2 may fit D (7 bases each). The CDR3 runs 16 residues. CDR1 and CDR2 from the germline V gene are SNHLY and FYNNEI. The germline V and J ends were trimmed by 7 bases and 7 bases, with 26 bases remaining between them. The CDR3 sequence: CASNRGGGASRGEQYF. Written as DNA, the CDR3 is TGTGCCAGCAACCGAGGAGGGGGCGCCTCGCGGGGGGAGCAGTACTTC.

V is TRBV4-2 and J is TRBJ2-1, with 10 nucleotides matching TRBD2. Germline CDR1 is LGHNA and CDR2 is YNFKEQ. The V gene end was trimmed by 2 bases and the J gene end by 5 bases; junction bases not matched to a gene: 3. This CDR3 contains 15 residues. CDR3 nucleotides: TGTGCCAGCAGCCAAACTAGCGGGGATAACAATGAGCAGTTCTTC. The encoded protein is CASSQTSGDNNEQFF.

CDR3 region: CASSSHSEQFF. The CDR3, as DNA: TGTGCCAGCAGCTCGCACAGTGAGCAGTTCTTC. The V and J genes are TRBV13 and TRBJ2-1; D gene ambiguous. The ends were cut back, 4 bases at V and 9 bases at J, with 7 bases in the middle. CDR3 length equals 11 residues. Germline V gives CDR1 PRHDT, CDR2 FYEKMQ (reference sequence).

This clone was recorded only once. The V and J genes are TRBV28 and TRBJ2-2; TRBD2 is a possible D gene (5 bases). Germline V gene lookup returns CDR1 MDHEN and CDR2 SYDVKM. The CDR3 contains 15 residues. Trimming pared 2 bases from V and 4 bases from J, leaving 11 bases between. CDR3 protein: CASSLEGSPTGELFF. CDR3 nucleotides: TGTGCCAGCAGTTTAGAGGGCAGCCCCACCGGGGAGCTGTTTTTT.

For the CDR3, the DNA is TGCGCCAGCAGCTTGGAGGGGCGGGGCGGGCCCACTGAAGCTTTCTTT. Protein sequence: CASSLEGRGGPTEAFF. The genes are TRBV5-1 and TRBJ1-1, with TRBD1 as a possible D gene (5 bases). The CDR3 covers 16 residues. V was cut by 0 bases and J by 4 bases, with 16 bases left in between. The germline V gene has CDR1 SGHRS and CDR2 YFSETQ.

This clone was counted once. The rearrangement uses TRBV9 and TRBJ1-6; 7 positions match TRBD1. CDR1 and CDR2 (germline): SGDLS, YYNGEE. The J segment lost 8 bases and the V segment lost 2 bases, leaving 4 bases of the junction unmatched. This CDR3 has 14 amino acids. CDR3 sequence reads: CASSVSGGDSPLHF. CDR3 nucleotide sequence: TGTGCCAGCAGCGTTTCAGGGGGGGATTCACCCCTCCACTTT.

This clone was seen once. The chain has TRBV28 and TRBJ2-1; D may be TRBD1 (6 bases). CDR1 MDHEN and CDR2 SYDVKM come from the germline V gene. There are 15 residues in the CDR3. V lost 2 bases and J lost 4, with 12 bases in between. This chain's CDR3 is CASSLHGQQYNEQFF. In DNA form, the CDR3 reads TGTGCCAGCAGTTTACATGGACAGCAGTACAATGAGCAGTTCTTC. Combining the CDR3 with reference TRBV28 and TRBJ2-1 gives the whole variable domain DVKVTQSSRYLVKRTGEKVFLECVQDMDHENMFWYRQDPGLGLRLIYFSYDVKMKEKGDIPEGYSVSREKKERFSLILESASTNQTSMYLCASSLHGQQYNEQFFGPGTRLTVL.

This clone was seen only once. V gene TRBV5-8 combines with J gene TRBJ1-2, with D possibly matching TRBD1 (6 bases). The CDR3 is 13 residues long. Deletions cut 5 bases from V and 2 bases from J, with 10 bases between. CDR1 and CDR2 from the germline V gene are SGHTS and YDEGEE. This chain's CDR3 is CASRLTGNYGYTF. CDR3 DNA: TGTGCCAGCAGACTGACAGGAAACTATGGCTACACCTTC.

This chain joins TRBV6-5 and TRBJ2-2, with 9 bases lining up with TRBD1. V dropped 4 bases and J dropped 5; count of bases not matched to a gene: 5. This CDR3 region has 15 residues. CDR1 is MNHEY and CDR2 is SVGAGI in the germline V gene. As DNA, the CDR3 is TGTGCCAGCAGTTTACGGGACAGGGCGACCGGGGAGCTGTTTTTT. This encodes CASSLRDRATGELFF.

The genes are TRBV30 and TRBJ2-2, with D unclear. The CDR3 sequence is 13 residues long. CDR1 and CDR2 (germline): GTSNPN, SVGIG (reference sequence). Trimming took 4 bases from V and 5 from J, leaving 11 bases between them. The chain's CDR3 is CAWKLKGTGELFF. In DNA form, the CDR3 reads TGTGCCTGGAAACTAAAAGGGACCGGGGAGCTGTTTTTT. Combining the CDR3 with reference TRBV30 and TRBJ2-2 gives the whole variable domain SQTIHQWPATLVQPVGSPLSLECTVEGTSNPNLYWYRQAAGRGLQLLFYSVGIGQISSEVPQNLSASRPQDRQFILSSKKLLLSDSGFYLCAWKLKGTGELFFGEGSRLTVL.

Here the CDR3 DNA reads TGTGCCAGCAGTACGGTAGACAGGGACACTGAAGCTTTCTTT. Translated, it gives CASSTVDRDTEAFF. The rearrangement links TRBV6-1 to TRBJ1-1, with TRBD1 matching 7 bases. J was trimmed by 3 bases and V by 5 bases; bases with no gene match: 6. The germline gives CDR1 MNHNS, CDR2 SASEGT. The CDR3 is made up of 14 amino acids.